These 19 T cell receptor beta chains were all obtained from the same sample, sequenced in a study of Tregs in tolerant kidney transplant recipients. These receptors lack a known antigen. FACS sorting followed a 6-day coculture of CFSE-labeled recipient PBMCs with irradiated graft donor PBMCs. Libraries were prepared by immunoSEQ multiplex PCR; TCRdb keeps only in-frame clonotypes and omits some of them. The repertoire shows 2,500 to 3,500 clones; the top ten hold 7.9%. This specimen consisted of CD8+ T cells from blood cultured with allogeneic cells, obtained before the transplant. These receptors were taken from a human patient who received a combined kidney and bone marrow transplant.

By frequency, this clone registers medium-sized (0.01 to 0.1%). CDR3 sequence: CAHRSGPNTGELFF. The sequenced CDR3 bases are TGTGCCCACAGGTCCGGGCCGAACACCGGGGAG. This chain joins TRBV19 and TRBJ2-2, with a tentative D call TRBD1 (5 bases). The DNA ends 3 residues before the CDR3 does, and the rest of the CDR3 is filled in from the germline J gene. CDR1 and CDR2 from the germline V gene are LNHDA and SQIVND (reference sequence). The CDR3 spans 14 residues. V was shortened by 11 bases and J by 0 bases, with 13 bases between the two germline ends.

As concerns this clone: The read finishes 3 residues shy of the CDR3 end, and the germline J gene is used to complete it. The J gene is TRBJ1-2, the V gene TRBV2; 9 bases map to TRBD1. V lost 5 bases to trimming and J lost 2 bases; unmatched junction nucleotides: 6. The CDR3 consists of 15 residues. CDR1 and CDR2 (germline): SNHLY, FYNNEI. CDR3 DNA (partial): TGTGCCAGCAGTCAATGGGGGACAGGGAACTATGGC. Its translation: CASSQWGTGNYG. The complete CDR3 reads CASSQWGTGNYGYTF. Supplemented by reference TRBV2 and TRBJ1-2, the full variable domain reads EPEVTQTPSHQVTQMGQEVILRCVPISNHLYFYWYRQILGQKVEFLVSFYNNEISEKSEIFDDQFSVERPDGSNFTLKIRSTKLEDSAMYFCASSQWGTGNYGYTFGSGTRLTVV.

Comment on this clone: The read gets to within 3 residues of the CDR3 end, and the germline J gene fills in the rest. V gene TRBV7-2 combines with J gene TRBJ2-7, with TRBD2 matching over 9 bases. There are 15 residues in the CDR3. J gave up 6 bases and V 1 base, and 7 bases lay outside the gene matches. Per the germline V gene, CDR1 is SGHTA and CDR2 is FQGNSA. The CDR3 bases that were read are TGTGCCAGCAGCTTAGTCGCGGGAGGGCCGGTCGAG. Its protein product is CASSLVAGGPVE. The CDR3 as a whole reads CASSLVAGGPVEQYF.

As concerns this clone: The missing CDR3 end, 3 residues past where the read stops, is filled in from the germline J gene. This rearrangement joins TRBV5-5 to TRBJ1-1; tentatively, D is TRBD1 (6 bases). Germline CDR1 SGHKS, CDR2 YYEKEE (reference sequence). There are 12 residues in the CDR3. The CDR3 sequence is CASSPDRDQAFF. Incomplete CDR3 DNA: TGTGCCAGCAGCCCGGACAGAGACCAA.

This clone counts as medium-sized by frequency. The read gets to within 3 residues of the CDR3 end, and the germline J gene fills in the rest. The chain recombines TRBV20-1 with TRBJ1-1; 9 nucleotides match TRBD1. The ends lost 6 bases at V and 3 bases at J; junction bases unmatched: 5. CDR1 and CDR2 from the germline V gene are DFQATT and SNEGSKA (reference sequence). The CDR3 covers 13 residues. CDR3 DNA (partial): TGCAGTGCGTCGACAGGGGGATACACTGAA. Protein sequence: CSASTGGYTE. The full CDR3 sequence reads CSASTGGYTEAFF.

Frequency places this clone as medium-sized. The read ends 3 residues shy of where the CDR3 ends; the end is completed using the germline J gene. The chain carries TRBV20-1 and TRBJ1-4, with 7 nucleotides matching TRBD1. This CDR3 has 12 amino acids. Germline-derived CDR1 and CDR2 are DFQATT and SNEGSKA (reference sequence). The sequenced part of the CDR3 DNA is TGCAGGACAGGGCCAACTAATGAAAAA. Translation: CRTGPTNEK. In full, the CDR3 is CRTGPTNEKLFF.

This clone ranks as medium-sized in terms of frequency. The CDR3 protein is CASSESPYGYTF. The part of the CDR3 DNA that was read is TGTGCCAGCAGTGAGAGCCCCTATGGC. This chain joins TRBV2 and TRBJ1-2; no reliable D call. The read terminates 3 residues ahead of where the CDR3 ends, so the germline J gene completes it. The CDR3 is made up of 12 amino acids. V lost 3 bases to trimming and J lost 4 bases, with 6 bases between them. Germline V CDR1 and CDR2: SNHLY, FYNNEI.

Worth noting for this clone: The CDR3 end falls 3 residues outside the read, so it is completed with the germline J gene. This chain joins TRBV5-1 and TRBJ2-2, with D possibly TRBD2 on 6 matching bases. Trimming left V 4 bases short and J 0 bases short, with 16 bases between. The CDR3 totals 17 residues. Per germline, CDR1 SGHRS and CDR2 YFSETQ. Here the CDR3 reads CASSLLTRPANTGELFF. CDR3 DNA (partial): TGCGCCAGCAGCCTTCTGACTAGGCCCGCGAACACCGGGGAG.

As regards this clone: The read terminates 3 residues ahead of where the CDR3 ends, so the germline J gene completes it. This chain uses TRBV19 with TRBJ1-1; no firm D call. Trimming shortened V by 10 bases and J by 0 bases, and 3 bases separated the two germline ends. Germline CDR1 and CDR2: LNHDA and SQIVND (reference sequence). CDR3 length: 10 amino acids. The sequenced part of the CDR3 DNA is TGTGCCACCGTGAACACTGAA. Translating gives CATVNTE. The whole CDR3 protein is CATVNTEAFF.

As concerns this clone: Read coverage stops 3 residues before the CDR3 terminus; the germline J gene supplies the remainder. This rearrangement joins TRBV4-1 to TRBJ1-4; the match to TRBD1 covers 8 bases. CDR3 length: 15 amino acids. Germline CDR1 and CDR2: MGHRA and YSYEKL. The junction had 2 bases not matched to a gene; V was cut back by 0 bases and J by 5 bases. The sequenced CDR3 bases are TGCGCCAGCAGCCAAGATCCAGGGGGCAATGAAAAA. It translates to CASSQDPGGNEK. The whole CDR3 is CASSQDPGGNEKLFF.

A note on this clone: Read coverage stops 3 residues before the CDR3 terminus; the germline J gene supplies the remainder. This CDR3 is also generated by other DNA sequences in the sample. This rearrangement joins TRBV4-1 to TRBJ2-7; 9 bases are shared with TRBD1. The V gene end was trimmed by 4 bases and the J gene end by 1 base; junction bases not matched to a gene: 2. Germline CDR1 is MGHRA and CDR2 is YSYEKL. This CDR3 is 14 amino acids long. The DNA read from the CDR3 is TGCGCCAGCAGCCCCGGGACAGGGTCCTACGAG. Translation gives CASSPGTGSYE. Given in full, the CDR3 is CASSPGTGSYEQYF.

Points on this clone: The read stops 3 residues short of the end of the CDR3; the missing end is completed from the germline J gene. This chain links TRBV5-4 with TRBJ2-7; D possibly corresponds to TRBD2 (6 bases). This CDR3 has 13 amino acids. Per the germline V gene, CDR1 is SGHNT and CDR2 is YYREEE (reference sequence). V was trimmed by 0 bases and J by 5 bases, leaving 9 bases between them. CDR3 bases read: TGTGCCAGCAGCTTGGCCGCGGGGAACGAG. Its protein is CASSLAAGNE. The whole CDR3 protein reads CASSLAAGNEQYF. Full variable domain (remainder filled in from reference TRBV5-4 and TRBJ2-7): ETGVTQSPTHLIKTRGQQVTLRCSSQSGHNTVSWYQQALGQGPQFIFQYYREEENGRGNFPPRFSGLQFPNYSSELNVNALELDDSALYLCASSLAAGNEQYFGPGTRLTVT.

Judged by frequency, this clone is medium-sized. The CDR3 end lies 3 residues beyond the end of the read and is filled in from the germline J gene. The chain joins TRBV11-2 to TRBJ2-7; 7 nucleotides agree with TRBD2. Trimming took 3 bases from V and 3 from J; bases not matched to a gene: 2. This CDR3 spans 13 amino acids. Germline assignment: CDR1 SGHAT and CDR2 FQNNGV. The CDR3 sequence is CASSLGTNYEQYF. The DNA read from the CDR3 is TGTGCCAGCAGCTTGGGGACTAACTACGAG.

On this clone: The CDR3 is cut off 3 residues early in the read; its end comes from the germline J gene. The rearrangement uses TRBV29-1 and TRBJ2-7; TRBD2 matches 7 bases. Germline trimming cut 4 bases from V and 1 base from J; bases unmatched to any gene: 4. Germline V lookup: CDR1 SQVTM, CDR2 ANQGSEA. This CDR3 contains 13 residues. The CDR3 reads CSVVAGESYEQYF. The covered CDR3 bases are TGCAGCGTTGTTGCGGGAGAGTCCTACGAG.

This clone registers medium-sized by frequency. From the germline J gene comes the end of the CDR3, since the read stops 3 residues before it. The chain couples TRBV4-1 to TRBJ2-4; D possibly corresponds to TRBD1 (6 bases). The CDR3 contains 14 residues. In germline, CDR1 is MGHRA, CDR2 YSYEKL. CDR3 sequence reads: CASSQDLAGAFQYF. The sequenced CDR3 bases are TGCGCCAGCAGCCAAGATCTCGCAGGGGCGTTT.

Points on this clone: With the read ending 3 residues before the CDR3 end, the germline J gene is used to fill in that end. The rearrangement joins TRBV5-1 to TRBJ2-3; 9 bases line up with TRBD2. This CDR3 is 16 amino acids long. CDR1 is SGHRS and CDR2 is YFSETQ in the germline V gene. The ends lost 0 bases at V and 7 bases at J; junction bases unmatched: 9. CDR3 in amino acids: CASSLEPSGDDHTQYF. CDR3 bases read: TGCGCCAGCAGCTTGGAACCTAGCGGGGACGATCATACG.

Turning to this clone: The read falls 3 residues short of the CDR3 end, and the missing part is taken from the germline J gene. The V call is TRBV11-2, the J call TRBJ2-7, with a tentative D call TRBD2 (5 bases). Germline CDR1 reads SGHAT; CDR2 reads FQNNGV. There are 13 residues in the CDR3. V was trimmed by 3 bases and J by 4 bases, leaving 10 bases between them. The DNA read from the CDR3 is TGTGCCAGCAGCTTCGGACTTACTTACGAG. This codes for CASSFGLTYE. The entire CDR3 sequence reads CASSFGLTYEQYF.

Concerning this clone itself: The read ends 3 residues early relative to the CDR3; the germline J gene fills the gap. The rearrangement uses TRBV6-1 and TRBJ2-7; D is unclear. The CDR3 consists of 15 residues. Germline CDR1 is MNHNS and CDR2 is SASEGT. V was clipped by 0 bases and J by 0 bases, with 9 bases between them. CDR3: CASSEAPHYSYEQYF. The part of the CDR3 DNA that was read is TGTGCCAGCAGTGAAGCCCCACATTACTCCTACGAG.

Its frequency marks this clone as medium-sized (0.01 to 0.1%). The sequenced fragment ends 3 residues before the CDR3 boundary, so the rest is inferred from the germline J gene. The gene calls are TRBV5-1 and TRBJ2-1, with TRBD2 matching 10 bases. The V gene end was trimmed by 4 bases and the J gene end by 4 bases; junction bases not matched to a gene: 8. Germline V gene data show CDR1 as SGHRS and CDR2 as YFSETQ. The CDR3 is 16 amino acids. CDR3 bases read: TGCGCCAGCAGCCAGGAAGGACTAGCGGTATACAATGAG. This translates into CASSQEGLAVYNE. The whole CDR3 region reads CASSQEGLAVYNEQFF.